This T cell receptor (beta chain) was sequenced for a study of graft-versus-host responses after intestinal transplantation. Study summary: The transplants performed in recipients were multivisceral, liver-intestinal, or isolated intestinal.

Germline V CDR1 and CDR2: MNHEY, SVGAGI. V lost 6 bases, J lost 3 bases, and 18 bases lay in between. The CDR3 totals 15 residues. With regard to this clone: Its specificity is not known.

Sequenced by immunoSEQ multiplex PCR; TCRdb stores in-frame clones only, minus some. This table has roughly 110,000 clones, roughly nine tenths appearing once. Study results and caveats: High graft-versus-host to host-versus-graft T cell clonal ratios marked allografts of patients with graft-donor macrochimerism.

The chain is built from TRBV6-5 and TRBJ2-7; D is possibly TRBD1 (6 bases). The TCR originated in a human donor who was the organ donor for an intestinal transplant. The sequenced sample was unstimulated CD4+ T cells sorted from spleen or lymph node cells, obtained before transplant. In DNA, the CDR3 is TGTGCCAGCAGCTTAACGGGACAAAAGAGCTACGAGCAGTACTTC. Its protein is CASSLTGQKSYEQYF.